These 8 T cell receptor beta chains originate from one sample sequenced in a study of blood T cell repertoires in COVID-19. TCRdb keeps only in-frame clones here, not all; method: immunoSEQ multiplex PCR. The table has 260,000 or so clones, approximately 83% seen once; the top ten hold approximately 4%. The specimen was PBMCs or T cells enriched from blood (not recorded which). These TCRs come from a middle-aged woman who had been exposed to COVID-19.

The J gene is TRBJ2-7, the V gene TRBV2; 7 bases fit TRBD1. The junction had 6 bases not matched to a gene; V was cut back by 7 bases and J by 0 bases. Per the germline V gene, CDR1 is SNHLY and CDR2 is FYNNEI. The CDR3 length is 14 residues. This CDR3 reads CASKPGTASYEQYF. The DNA of the CDR3 is TGTGCCAGCAAACCCGGGACAGCCTCCTACGAGCAGTACTTC.

This clone came up once. The V and J genes are TRBV24-1 and TRBJ2-3; TRBD2 is a possible D gene (7 bases). The CDR3 is made up of 15 amino acids. Trimming took 6 bases from V and 0 from J, leaving 12 bases between them. The germline CDR1 and CDR2 sequences are KGHDR and SFDVKD. The CDR3 nucleotides are TGTGCCACCAGTCTGGGGGGGGGCAGCACAGATACGCAGTATTTT. Translated, it gives CATSLGGGSTDTQYF.

The chain employs TRBV9 and TRBJ1-3; no clear D. CDR3 size: 16 residues. The germline V and J ends were trimmed by 4 bases and 0 bases, with 14 bases remaining between them. In germline, CDR1 is SGDLS, CDR2 YYNGEE. The CDR3 nucleotides read TGTGCCAGCAGCCCCCCGGGTAGAGTCTCTGGAAACACCATATATTTT. As protein: CASSPPGRVSGNTIYF.

The chain carries TRBV5-4 and TRBJ1-1; D might be TRBD1 (6 bases). The CDR3 contains 14 residues. The V gene's germline CDR1 is SGHNT and CDR2 YYREEE (reference sequence). Trimming removed 0 bases at V and 1 base at J, with 7 bases between. CDR3 protein: CASSLGTANTEAFF. DNA for the CDR3: TGTGCCAGCAGCTTGGGGACAGCGAACACTGAAGCTTTCTTT.

This clone showed up many times. Other DNA sequences of this sample code for an identical CDR3. The rearrangement uses TRBV4-1 and TRBJ2-2; 12 bases are shared with TRBD2. The J segment lost 7 bases and the V segment lost 0 bases, leaving 12 bases of the junction unmatched. The CDR3 is 19 residues long. Germline-derived CDR1 and CDR2 are MGHRA and YSYEKL. The CDR3 spells CASSQDLAGGPWFNGELFF. In DNA form, the CDR3 reads TGCGCCAGCAGCCAAGATCTAGCGGGGGGGCCCTGGTTCAACGGGGAGCTGTTTTTT.

This clone was seen a single time. The chain joins TRBV19 to TRBJ1-1; D uncertain. Trimming left V 7 bases short and J 1 base short, with 13 bases between. The CDR3 runs 14 residues. Per germline, CDR1 LNHDA and CDR2 SQIVND (reference sequence). CDR3 sequence (DNA): TGTGCCAGTACCCCAAGGAGAAGGAACACTGAAGCTTTCTTT. This sequence encodes CASTPRRRNTEAFF.

J is TRBJ2-3 and V is TRBV28; possibly TRBD1 for D (5 bases). This CDR3 spans 15 amino acids. V gave up 5 bases and J gave up 5 bases, with 17 bases separating them. The germline V gene has CDR1 MDHEN and CDR2 SYDVKM. CDR3 amino acids: CASSPGFLVRDTQYF. CDR3 in DNA: TGTGCCAGCAGTCCAGGGTTTTTAGTGAGAGATACGCAGTATTTT.

The chain uses TRBV2 and TRBJ1-1; D is ambiguous. V lost 8 bases, J lost 8 bases, and 3 bases lay in between. Germline CDR1 is SNHLY and CDR2 is FYNNEI. The CDR3 extends over 8 amino acids. The CDR3 reads CASLEAFF. In DNA form, the CDR3 reads TGTGCCAGCCTAGAAGCTTTCTTT.